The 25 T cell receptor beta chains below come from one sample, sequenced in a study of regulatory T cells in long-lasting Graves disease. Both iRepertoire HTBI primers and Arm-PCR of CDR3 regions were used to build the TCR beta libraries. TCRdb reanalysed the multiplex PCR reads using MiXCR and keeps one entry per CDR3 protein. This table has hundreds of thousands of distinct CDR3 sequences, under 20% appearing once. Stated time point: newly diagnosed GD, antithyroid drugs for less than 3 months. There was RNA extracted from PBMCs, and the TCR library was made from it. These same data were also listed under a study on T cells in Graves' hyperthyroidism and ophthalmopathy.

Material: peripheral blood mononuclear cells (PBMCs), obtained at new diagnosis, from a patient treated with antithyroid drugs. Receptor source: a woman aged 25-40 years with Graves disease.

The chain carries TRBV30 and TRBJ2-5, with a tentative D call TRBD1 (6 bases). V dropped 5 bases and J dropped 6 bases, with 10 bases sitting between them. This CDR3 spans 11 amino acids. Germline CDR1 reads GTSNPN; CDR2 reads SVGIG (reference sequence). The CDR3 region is CAWGTGKTQYF. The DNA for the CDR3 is TGTGCCTGGGGTACAGGGAAGACCCAGTACTTC.

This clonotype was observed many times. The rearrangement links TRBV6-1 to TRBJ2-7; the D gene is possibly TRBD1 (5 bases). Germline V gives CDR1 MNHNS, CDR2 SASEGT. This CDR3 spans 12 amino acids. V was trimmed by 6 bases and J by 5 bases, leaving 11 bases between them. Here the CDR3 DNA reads TGTGCCAGCAGCAACAGGATCCACGAGCAGTACTTC. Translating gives CASSNRIHEQYF.

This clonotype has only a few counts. Here the CDR3 reads CASSYSLWLQGQGQFF. CDR3 bases: TGTGCCAGCAGTTACTCGCTGTGGCTACAGGGACAAGGGCAGTTCTTC. The chain uses TRBV6-5 and TRBJ2-1, with D possibly being TRBD1 (6 bases). Germline V gene lookup returns CDR1 MNHEY and CDR2 SVGAGI. The ends were cut back, 0 bases at V and 12 bases at J, with 21 bases in the middle. CDR3 length: 16 residues.

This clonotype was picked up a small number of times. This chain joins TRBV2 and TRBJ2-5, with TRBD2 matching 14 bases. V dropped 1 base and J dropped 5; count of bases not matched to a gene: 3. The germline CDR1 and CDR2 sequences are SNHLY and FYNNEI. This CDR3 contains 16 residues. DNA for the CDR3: TGTGCCAGCAGTGAAGGGGGACTAGCGGGAGTTGAGACCCAGTACTTC. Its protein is CASSEGGLAGVETQYF.

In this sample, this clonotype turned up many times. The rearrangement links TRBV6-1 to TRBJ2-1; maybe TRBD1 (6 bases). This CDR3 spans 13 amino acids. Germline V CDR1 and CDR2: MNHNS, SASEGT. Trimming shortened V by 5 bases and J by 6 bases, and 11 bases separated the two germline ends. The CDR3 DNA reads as TGTGCCAGCAGTCGACAGGTTCCCAATGAGCAGTTCTTC. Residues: CASSRQVPNEQFF.

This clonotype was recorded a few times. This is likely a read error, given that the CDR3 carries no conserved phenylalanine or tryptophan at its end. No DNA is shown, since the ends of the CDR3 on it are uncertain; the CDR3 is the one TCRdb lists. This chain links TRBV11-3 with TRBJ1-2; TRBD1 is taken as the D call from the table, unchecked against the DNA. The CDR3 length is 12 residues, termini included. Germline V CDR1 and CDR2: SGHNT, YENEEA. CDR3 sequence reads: CASSTQGQEITS.

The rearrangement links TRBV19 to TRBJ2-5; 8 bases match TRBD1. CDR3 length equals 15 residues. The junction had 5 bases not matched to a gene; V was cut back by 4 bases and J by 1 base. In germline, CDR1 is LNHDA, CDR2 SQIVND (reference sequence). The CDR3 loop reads CASSRDRTTQETQYF. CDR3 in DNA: TGTGCCAGTAGTAGGGACAGGACTACCCAAGAGACCCAGTACTTC.

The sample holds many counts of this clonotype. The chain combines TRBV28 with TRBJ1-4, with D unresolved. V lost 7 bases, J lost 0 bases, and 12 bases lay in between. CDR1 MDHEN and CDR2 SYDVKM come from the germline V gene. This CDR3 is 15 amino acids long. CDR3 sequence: CASKGYTTTNEKLFF. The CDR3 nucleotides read TGTGCCAGCAAAGGGTACACAACAACTAATGAAAAACTGTTTTTT.

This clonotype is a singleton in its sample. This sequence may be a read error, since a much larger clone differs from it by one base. The CDR3 DNA reads TGTGCCAGCAGTTACGGGCACGTCACCTACCAGCAGTACTTC. This translates into CASSYGHVTYQQYF. The rearrangement links TRBV6-2 or TRBV6-3 to TRBJ2-7; no reliable D call. CDR1 MNHEY and CDR2 SVGEGT come from the germline V gene. The CDR3 is 14 residues long.

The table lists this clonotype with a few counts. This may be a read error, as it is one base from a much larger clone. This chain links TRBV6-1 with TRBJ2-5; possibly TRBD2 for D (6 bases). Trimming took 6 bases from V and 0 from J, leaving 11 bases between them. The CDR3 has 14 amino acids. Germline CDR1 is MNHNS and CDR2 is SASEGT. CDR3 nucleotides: TGTGCCAGCAGACTTAGCGGAAACCAAGAGACCCAGTACTTC. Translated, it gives CASRLSGNQETQYF.

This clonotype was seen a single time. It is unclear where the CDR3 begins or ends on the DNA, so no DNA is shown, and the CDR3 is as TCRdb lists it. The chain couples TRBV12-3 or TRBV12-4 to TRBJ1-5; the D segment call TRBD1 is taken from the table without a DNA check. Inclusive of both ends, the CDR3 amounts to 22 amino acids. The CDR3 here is CASRKGTVTYEQYFGPGQPQHF.

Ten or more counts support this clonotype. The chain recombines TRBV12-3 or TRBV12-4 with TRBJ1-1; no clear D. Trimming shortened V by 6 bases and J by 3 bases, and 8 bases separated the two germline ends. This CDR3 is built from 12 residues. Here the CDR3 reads CASSRQDTEAFF. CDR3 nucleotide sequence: TGTGCCAGCAGCCGGCAGGACACTGAAGCTTTCTTT.

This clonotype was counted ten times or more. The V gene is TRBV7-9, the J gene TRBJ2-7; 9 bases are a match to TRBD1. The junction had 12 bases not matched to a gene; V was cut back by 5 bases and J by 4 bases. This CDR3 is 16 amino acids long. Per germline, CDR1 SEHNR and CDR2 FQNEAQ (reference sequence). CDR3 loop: CASSPVAGTGRYEQYF. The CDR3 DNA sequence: TGTGCCAGCAGCCCAGTGGCCGGGACAGGGAGATACGAGCAGTACTTC.

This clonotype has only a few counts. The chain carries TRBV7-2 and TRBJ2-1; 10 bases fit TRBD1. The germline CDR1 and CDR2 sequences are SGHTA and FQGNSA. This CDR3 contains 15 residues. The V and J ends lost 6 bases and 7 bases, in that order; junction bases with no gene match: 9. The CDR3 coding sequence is TGTGCCAGCAGGAGCCCCGGGACAGGGGCAAATGAGCAGTTCTTC. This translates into CASRSPGTGANEQFF.

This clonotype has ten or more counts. CDR3 DNA: TGTGCCAGCAGCTCGGACAGGGGCCTGGGGGGCTACACCTTC. Translated, it gives CASSSDRGLGGYTF. J is TRBJ1-2 and V is TRBV6-1; 9 bases agree with TRBD1. J lost 8 bases, V lost 6 bases, and 10 bases had no gene match. The germline CDR1 and CDR2 sequences are MNHNS and SASEGT. The CDR3 contains 14 residues.

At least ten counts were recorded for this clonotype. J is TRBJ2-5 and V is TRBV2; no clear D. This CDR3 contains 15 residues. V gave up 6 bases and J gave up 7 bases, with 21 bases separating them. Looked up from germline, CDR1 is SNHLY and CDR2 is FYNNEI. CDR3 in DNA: TGTGCCAGCAGCGGACGGTTCGAAATTTCAGGGACCCAGTACTTC. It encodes CASSGRFEISGTQYF.

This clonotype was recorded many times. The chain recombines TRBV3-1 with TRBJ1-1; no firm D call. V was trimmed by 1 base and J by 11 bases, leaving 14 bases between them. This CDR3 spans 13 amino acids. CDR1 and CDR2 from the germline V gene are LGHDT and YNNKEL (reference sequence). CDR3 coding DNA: TGTGCCAGCAGCCAAGCGGGGAAAAATGGGGCTTTCTTT. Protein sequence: CASSQAGKNGAFF.

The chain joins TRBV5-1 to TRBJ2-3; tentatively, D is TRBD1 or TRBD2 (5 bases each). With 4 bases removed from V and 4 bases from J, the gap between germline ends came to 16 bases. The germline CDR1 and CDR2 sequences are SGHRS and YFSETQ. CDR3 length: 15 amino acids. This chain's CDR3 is CASSPGSMGADTQYF. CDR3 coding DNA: TGCGCCAGCAGCCCGGGCTCGATGGGGGCAGATACGCAGTATTTT.

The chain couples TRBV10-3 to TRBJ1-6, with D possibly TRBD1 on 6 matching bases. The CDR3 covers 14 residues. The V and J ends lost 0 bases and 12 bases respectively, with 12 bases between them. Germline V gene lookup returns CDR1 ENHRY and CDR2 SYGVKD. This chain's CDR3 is CAISESDSFLPLHF. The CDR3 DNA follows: TGTGCCATCAGTGAGTCGGACAGTTTTTTACCCCTCCACTTT.

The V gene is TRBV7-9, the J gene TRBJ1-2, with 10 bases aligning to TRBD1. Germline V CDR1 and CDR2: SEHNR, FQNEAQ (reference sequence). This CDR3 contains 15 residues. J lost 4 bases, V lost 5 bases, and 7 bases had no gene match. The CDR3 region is CASSNDRGLSYGYTF. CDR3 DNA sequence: TGTGCCAGCAGCAATGACAGGGGGCTTAGCTATGGCTACACCTTC.

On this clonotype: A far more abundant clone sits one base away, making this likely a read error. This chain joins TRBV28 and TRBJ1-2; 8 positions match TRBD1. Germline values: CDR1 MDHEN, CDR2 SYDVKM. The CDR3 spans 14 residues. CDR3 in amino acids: CASSLVAGGYSYTF. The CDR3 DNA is TGTGCCAGCAGTTTGGTTGCAGGGGGCTATAGCTACACCTTC.

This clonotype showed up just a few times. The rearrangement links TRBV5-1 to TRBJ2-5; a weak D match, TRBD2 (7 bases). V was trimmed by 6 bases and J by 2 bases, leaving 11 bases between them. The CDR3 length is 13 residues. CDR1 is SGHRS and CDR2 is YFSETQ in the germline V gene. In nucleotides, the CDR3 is TGCGCCAGCAACGAGGGGGGGCAAGAGACCCAGTACTTC. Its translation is CASNEGGQETQYF.

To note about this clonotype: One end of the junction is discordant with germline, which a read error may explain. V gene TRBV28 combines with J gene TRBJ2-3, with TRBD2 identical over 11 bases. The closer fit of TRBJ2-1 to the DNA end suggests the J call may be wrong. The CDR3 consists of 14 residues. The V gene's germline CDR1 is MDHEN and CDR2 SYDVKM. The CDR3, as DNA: TGTGCCAGCAGGGGACTAGCGGCATACAATGGGCAGTTCTTC. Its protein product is CASRGLAAYNGQFF.

This chain's CDR3 is CASSQTGISYEQYF. CDR3 nucleotides: TGTGCCAGTAGTCAAACAGGAATCTCCTACGAGCAGTACTTC. V gene TRBV19 combines with J gene TRBJ2-7; possible D gene TRBD1, 5 bases. Trimming removed 5 bases at V and 0 bases at J, with 11 bases between. The length of the CDR3 is 14 residues. Per germline, CDR1 LNHDA and CDR2 SQIVND (reference sequence).

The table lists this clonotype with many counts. The CDR3 protein is CASSGVGPTEAFF. CDR3 DNA sequence: TGTGCCAGCAGCGGCGTGGGACCCACTGAAGCTTTCTTT. The chain recombines TRBV7-8 with TRBJ1-1; TRBD1 might be the D (5 bases). The CDR3 is 13 amino acids. Per germline, CDR1 SGHVS and CDR2 FQNEAQ. With 5 bases removed from V and 4 bases from J, the gap between germline ends came to 11 bases.